These T cell receptor beta chains were read from a single sample in a study of T cells in Graves' hyperthyroidism and ophthalmopathy. TCRdb reprocessed the multiplex PCR reads via MiXCR and lists one record per CDR3 protein. The sample records about 720,000 distinct CDR3 sequences, 18% being singletons. Sequencing used blood. Source of these receptors: a woman aged 45 to 65 with Graves' hyperthyroidism that later progressed to Graves' ophthalmopathy. CDR3s include the opening cysteine and the closing phenylalanine or tryptophan. The D gene is left open where the match is weak. Clone size appears in some rows only: once, few, many, or a class for an expanded clone.

size | J | D | length | V | DNA | CDR3
few | TRBJ2-7 | TRBD2 | 16 | TRBV6-1 | TGTGCCAGCAGTTCCAGCGGGGGGGCTAGCTCCTACGAGCAGTACTTC | CASSSSGGASSYEQYF
- | TRBJ2-1 | TRBD2 | 14 | TRBV10-1 | TGCGCCAGCAGTGAAAGCGGGGGGCCCAATGAGCAGTTCTTC | CASSESGGPNEQFF
few | TRBJ2-3 | - | 14 | TRBV11-3 | TGTGCCAGCAGCTTAGATCTGGCTCCAGATACGCAGTATTTT | CASSLDLAPDTQYF
many | TRBJ2-7 | - | 13 | TRBV5-1 | TGCGCCAGCGGAGAGACGGACGCCTTCGAGCAGTACTTC | CASGETDAFEQYF
many | TRBJ1-2 | - | 12 | TRBV10-3 | TGTGCCATCAGTGCGGGAGACGATGGCTACACCTTC | CAISAGDDGYTF
many | TRBJ2-2 | - | 15 | TRBV5-1 | TGCGCCAGCAGCCCCGAGGGGATGAACACCGGGGAGCTGTTTTTT | CASSPEGMNTGELFF
many | TRBJ2-7 | TRBD2 | 15 | TRBV3-1 | TGTGCCAGCAGCCCTTACACGGGGGGGCCCTACGAGCAGTACTTC | CASSPYTGGPYEQYF
few | TRBJ2-6 | - | 17 | TRBV5-1 | TGCGCCAGCATGGGTAGGGAACCCTTCTCTGGGGCCAACGTCCTGACTTTC | CASMGREPFSGANVLTF
few | TRBJ2-5 | TRBD1 | 14 | TRBV29-1 | TGCAGCGCCAAGTGGACAGGGCTCCAAGAGACCCAGTACTTC | CSAKWTGLQETQYF
- | TRBJ2-1 | - | 14 | TRBV20-1 | TGCAGTGCTAGTCAGGGGCGTTCCTACAATGAGCAGTTCTTC | CSASQGRSYNEQFF
- | TRBJ1-3 | - | 16 | TRBV12-5 | TGTGCTAGTGGTTTGGTACTGGACGGTTCTGGAAACGCCATATATTTT | CASGLVLDGSGNAIYF
- | TRBJ2-3 | - | 14 | TRBV29-1 | TGCAGCGTTGATTGGGGGGAACGCACAGATACGCAGTATTTT | CSVDWGERTDTQYF
- | TRBJ1-1 | - | 12 | TRBV3-1 | TGTGCCAGCAGCCAAGCTGCAGGGGTAGCTTTCTTT | CASSQAAGVAFF
- | TRBJ2-1 | - | 14 | TRBV19 | TGTGCCAGTAGTTTCCGGGGGGCGGGGAATGAGCAGTTCTTC | CASSFRGAGNEQFF
- | TRBJ2-5 | - | 14 | TRBV27 | TGTGCCAGCAGTTTATGGCCGTCCCAAGAGACCCAGTACTTC | CASSLWPSQETQYF
many | TRBJ2-3 | TRBD2 | 16 | TRBV5-1 | TGCGCCAGCAGCTCCGGGACTAGCGGGGTGGCAGATACGCAGTATTTT | CASSSGTSGVADTQYF
many | TRBJ1-1 | - | 12 | TRBV6-1 | TGTGCCAGTGGGACCGGGGGCACTGAAGCTTTCTTT | CASGTGGTEAFF
many | TRBJ2-2 | - | 14 | TRBV3-1 | TGTGCCAGCAGGCCAACGTCTCAACTCGGGGAGCTGTTTTTT | CASRPTSQLGELFF
- | TRBJ2-3 | - | 14 | TRBV10-3 | TGTGCCATCACGCGGGGGCCGAGGACAGATACGCAGTATTTT | CAITRGPRTDTQYF
- | TRBJ2-2 | - | 15 | TRBV27 | TGTGCCAGCAGTCTTATCAACAGGAACACCGGGGAGCTGTTTTTT | CASSLINRNTGELFF
- | TRBJ2-1 | - | 14 | TRBV3-1 | TGTGCCAGCAGCCAGGGGGCGAGGGGCAATGAGCAGTTCTTC | CASSQGARGNEQFF
- | TRBJ2-3 | - | 14 | TRBV5-1 | TGCGCCAGCAGCAGGACAGACCGCACAGATACGCAGTATTTT | CASSRTDRTDTQYF
- | TRBJ2-3 | - | 13 | TRBV6-1 | TGTGCCAGCCGAAGAGGCAGCACAGATACGCAGTATTTT | CASRRGSTDTQYF
few | TRBJ2-1 | TRBD2 | 15 | TRBV24-1 | TGTGCCACCGGTAGCGGGGGGGCCAGAGGTAATGAGCAGTTCTTC | CATGSGGARGNEQFF
few | TRBJ1-2 | - | 16 | TRBV14 | TGTGCCAGCAGCCAAAGATTAGGAGGACCCTTCTATGGCTACACCTTC | CASSQRLGGPFYGYTF
- | TRBJ1-2 | - | 14 | TRBV13 | TGTGCCAGCAGCTTAGATTTTGTCGGGGCAGGCTACACCTTC | CASSLDFVGAGYTF
- | TRBJ2-1 | - | 15 | TRBV12-3/TRBV12-4 | TGTGCCAGCACCACTATGGCGAGACACTACAATGAGCAGTTCTTC | CASTTMARHYNEQFF
- | TRBJ2-5 | TRBD2 | 19 | TRBV20-1 | TGCAGTGCTGGGACTATTTACTCTTCCGTCGGGAGAGAAGGAGAGACCCAGTACTTC | CSAGTIYSSVGREGETQYF
many | TRBJ2-5 | TRBD2 | 16 | TRBV5-1 | TGCGCCAGCAGCTTTGAAGCTAGCGGGGGGAAAGAGACCCAGTACTTC | CASSFEASGGKETQYF
- | TRBJ1-5 | TRBD1 | 14 | TRBV2 | TGTGCTTCTGAAAGGGGGCGCGGAAGTCAGCCCCAGCATTTT | CASERGRGSQPQHF
many | TRBJ2-3 | TRBD2 | 19 | TRBV7-2 | TGTGCCAGCAGCTTCCCCCGGGCAGGGAGCGGGGGGCTCACAGATACGCAGTATTTT | CASSFPRAGSGGLTDTQYF
- | TRBJ1-2 | - | 12 | TRBV7-9 | TGTGCCAGCAGCCGCCTCCAACGGGGCTACACCTTC | CASSRLQRGYTF
many | TRBJ1-5 | - | 13 | TRBV11-2 | TGTGCCAGCAGCTTAGGGAACAATCAGCCCCAGCATTTT | CASSLGNNQPQHF
many | TRBJ1-4 | - | 13 | TRBV5-1 | TGCGCCAGCAGCTGGGACATTCGGGAAAAACTGTTTTTT | CASSWDIREKLFF
many | TRBJ1-2 | - | 16 | TRBV3-1 | TGTGCCAGCAGCCAAAGCTGGGCAGGCTCTAACTATGGCTACACCTTC | CASSQSWAGSNYGYTF
- | TRBJ1-5 | - | 14 | TRBV6-1 | TGTGCCAGCATATCGAGTAAGCGCAATCAGCCCCAGCATTTT | CASISSKRNQPQHF
few | TRBJ1-2 | - | 15 | TRBV9 | TGTGCCAGCAGCCAAAGGCACCAAGAAAAGTATGGCTACACCTTC | CASSQRHQEKYGYTF
few | TRBJ2-1 | - | 13 | TRBV4-1 | TGCGCCAGCAGCCACCGGGTAAACAATGAGCAGTTCTTC | CASSHRVNNEQFF
- | TRBJ2-1 | TRBD2 | 17 | TRBV6-2/TRBV6-3 | TGTGCCAGCAGTGACCCTTCCCTGGCGGGGGGTGACAATGAGCAGTTCTTC | CASSDPSLAGGDNEQFF
- | TRBJ2-7 | - | 11 | TRBV10-1 | TGCGCCAGCAGTGAGACAGGCGAGCAGTACTTC | CASSETGEQYF
- | TRBJ1-2 | - | 14 | TRBV24-1 | TGTGCCACCAGTGATCAGGGTAGGAACTATGGCTACACCTTC | CATSDQGRNYGYTF
- | TRBJ2-1 | - | 14 | TRBV4-1 | TGCGCCAGCAGCCAAGATCAGTCCTACAATGAGCAGTTCTTC | CASSQDQSYNEQFF
many | TRBJ2-5 | - | 13 | TRBV12-3/TRBV12-4 | TGTGCCAGCAGGTCGGGGTACCAAGAGACCCAGTACTTC | CASRSGYQETQYF
- | TRBJ2-5 | - | 15 | TRBV19 | TGTGCCAGTAGTATGGGACTGGCGGGCCGAGAGACCCAGTACTTC | CASSMGLAGRETQYF
many | TRBJ1-5 | - | 15 | TRBV12-3/TRBV12-4 | TGTGCCAGCAGTTTTGATGGACAGCCCAATCAGCCCCAGCATTTT | CASSFDGQPNQPQHF
once | TRBJ1-3 | TRBD1 | 14 | TRBV27 | TGTGCCAGCAGTTCCGGGACAGTCCAAAACACCATATATTTT | CASSSGTVQNTIYF
few | TRBJ2-1 | - | 15 | TRBV12-3/TRBV12-4 | TGTGCCAGTCTCCCCTTGGCACTCTCCTACAATGAGCAGTTCTTC | CASLPLALSYNEQFF
- | TRBJ1-2 | TRBD1 | 14 | TRBV19 | TGTGCCAGTAGTACCTCGGACAGGGCCTATGGCTACACCTTC | CASSTSDRAYGYTF
many | TRBJ2-1 | - | 13 | TRBV11-2 | TGTGCCAGCAGCTTAAGGGCCTACAATGAGCAGTTCTTC | CASSLRAYNEQFF
few | TRBJ1-2 | - | 14 | TRBV5-1 | TGCGCCAGCACCTCAAGTGGGGTTAACTATGGCTACACCTTC | CASTSSGVNYGYTF
- | TRBJ1-2 | - | 14 | TRBV9 | TGTGCCAGCAGCGTACACTCTAGGGACTATGGCTACACCTTC | CASSVHSRDYGYTF
few | TRBJ2-5 | - | 15 | TRBV10-2 | TGCGCCAGCAGTACCCCCGGGACTCTAGAAGAGACCCAGTACTTC | CASSTPGTLEETQYF
- | TRBJ1-2 | - | 14 | TRBV7-2 | TGTGCCAGCAGCTTAGTCATGATAAACTATGGCTACACCTTC | CASSLVMINYGYTF
many | TRBJ2-5 | - | 16 | TRBV12-5 | TGTGCTAGTGGTACCACCCTCGGCAGCCTAGCGGAGACCCAGTACTTC | CASGTTLGSLAETQYF
- | TRBJ2-3 | - | 16 | TRBV20-1 | TGCAGTGCTCCCCCACGGGATCTACGATACACAGATACGCAGTATTTT | CSAPPRDLRYTDTQYF